Listed below are T cell receptor beta chains from one sample, sequenced in a study of T-cell reconstitution after alpha-beta-depleted transplantation in children. From the PCR reads, TCRdb called clonotypes with MiXCR, one entry per CDR3 protein. The table shows tens of thousands of distinct CDR3 sequences, with 52% occurring only once. Sequences were derived from peripheral blood, sampled before TCRalphabeta/CD19-depleted stem cell transplant. These receptor sequences come from a boy less than two years old with SCID, due to receive a stem cell transplant. Both conserved end residues are part of each CDR3. A D gene is named only where the DNA matches it firmly. Expanded clones get a size class; other rows say once, few or many, or leave the size out.

14,TRBJ2-3,.,TRBV9,.,CASSEGARTDTQYF,TGTGCCAGCAGCGAGGGAGCACGCACAGATACGCAGTATTTT
14,TRBJ1-1,.,TRBV6-1,few,CASSRFRGDTEAFF,TGTGCCAGCAGCCGCTTTCGAGGGGACACTGAAGCTTTCTTT
18,TRBJ2-1,TRBD2,TRBV4-1,.,CASSQDPTSGGLYNEQFF,TGCGCCAGCAGCCAAGATCCGACTAGCGGGGGGCTATACAATGAGCAGTTCTTC
13,TRBJ2-7,TRBD1,TRBV2,.,CASKDRGNYEQYF,TGTGCCAGCAAAGACAGGGGGAACTACGAGCAGTACTTC
15,TRBJ2-5,TRBD1,TRBV2,.,CASCGTGTGQETQYF,TGTGCCAGCTGCGGTACCGGGACAGGCCAAGAGACCCAGTACTTC
11,TRBJ1-2,.,TRBV29-1,.,CSTKGGYGYTF,TGCAGCACCAAAGGGGGTTATGGCTACACCTTC
13,TRBJ2-5,.,TRBV6-5,few,CASSYRGRETQYF,TGTGCCAGCAGTTACAGGGGTAGGGAGACCCAGTACTTC
16,TRBJ1-4,TRBD1,TRBV7-2,.,CASSDRDSVPNEKLFF,TGTGCCAGCAGCGATCGGGACAGCGTCCCTAATGAAAAACTGTTTTTT
12,TRBJ1-2,TRBD1,TRBV4-2,.,CASSQGGTGYTF,TGTGCCAGCAGCCAAGGAGGGACAGGATACACCTTC
16,TRBJ2-3,TRBD2,TRBV10-2,.,CASSEYGGGSTDTQYF,TGCGCCAGCAGTGAGTACGGCGGGGGAAGCACAGATACGCAGTATTTT
17,TRBJ2-7,TRBD2,TRBV4-2,.,CASSQESSSGGANEQYF,TGTGCCAGCAGCCAAGAGTCCAGTTCCGGGGGGGCCAACGAGCAGTACTTC